A selection of T cell receptor beta chains follows, all from one sample in a study of regulatory T cells in long-lasting Graves disease. From the multiplex PCR reads, TCRdb called clonotypes with MiXCR, one entry per CDR3 protein. This sample has around 450,000 distinct CDR3 sequences, with under 20% found just once. These data were also filed under a second study, of T cells in Graves' hyperthyroidism and ophthalmopathy.

Sequences were derived from peripheral blood mononuclear cells (PBMCs), sampled at new diagnosis, from a patient treated with antithyroid drugs. Source of these receptors: a man aged 40-49 years with Graves disease. The CDR3 runs from the conserved cysteine through the conserved F or W.

TRBV6-2/TRBV6-3,TRBJ2-2,15,CASRPEGTVTGELFF
TRBV20-1,TRBJ1-2,15,CSARVERDPNYGYTF
TRBV5-1,TRBJ2-3,15,CASSLVRGLSDTQYF
TRBV2,TRBJ2-4,11,CASYGGNIQYF
TRBV18,TRBJ2-5,13,CASSESPPETQYF
TRBV15,TRBJ2-1,13,CATSSSSYGEQFF
TRBV28,TRBJ1-3,15,CASSRGGATGNTIYF
TRBV2,TRBJ2-2,13,CASRTANTGELFF
TRBV7-9,TRBJ2-1,18,CASSLESGSGTIYNEQFF
TRBV9,TRBJ1-3,16,CASSSAPLGPGNTIYF
TRBV18,TRBJ2-2,16,CASSPVTGLNTGELFF
TRBV6-1,TRBJ1-2,17,CASRTRRGPTHNYGYTF
TRBV30,TRBJ2-2,14,CAWSAGLGTGELFF
TRBV4-1,TRBJ2-7,14,CASSRGMTVGEQYF
TRBV10-2,TRBJ1-2,11,CATSADYGYTF
TRBV7-6,TRBJ2-2,18,CASSLIASGRTNTGELFF
TRBV29-1,TRBJ2-5,14,CSVVGQMYQETQYF
TRBV6-1,TRBJ2-3,14,CASSKWERGDTQYF
TRBV20-1,TRBJ2-2,14,CSASSTRGTGELFF
TRBV6-5,TRBJ2-3,16,CASSYGGRSSTDTQYF